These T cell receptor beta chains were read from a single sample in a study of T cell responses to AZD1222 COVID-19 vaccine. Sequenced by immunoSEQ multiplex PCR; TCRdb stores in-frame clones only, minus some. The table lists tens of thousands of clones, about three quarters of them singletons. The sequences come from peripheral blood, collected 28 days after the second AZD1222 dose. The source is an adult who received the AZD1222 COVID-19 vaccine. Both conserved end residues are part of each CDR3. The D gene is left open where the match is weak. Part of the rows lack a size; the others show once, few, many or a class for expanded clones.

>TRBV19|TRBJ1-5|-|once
CASSGQPYSNQPQHF
TGTGCCAGTAGCGGGCAGCCGTATAGCAATCAGCCCCAGCATTTT
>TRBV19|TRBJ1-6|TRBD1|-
CASSTYRTGGDSPLHF
TGTGCCAGTAGTACCTATCGGACAGGGGGCGATTCACCCCTCCACTTT
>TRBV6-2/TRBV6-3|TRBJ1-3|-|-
CASSVGFTTIYF
TGTGCCAGCAGCGTGGGATTCACCACCATATATTTT
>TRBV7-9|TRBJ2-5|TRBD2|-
CASSQGSGGPGETQYF
TGTGCCAGCAGCCAAGGGAGCGGGGGGCCCGGGGAGACCCAGTACTTC
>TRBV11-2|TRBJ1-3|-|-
CASSSTLRLRSGNTIYF
TGTGCCAGCAGCTCCACACTCCGACTACGCTCTGGAAACACCATATATTTT
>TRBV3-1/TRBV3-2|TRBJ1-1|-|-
CASSQPVLPEAFF
TGTGCCAGCAGCCAACCCGTCTTGCCTGAAGCTTTCTTT
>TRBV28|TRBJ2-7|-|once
CASSLGGVDEQYF
TGTGCCAGCAGTTTGGGGGGAGTGGACGAGCAGTACTTC
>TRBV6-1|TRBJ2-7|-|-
CASSNQGYEQYF
TGTGCCAGCAGTAACCAGGGGTACGAGCAGTACTTC
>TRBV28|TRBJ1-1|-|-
CASSPGQLGNTEAFF
TGTGCCAGCAGCCCCGGACAGTTGGGGAACACTGAAGCTTTCTTT
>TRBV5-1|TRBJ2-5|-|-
CASSLEPNQETQYF
TGCGCCAGCAGCTTGGAGCCTAACCAAGAGACCCAGTACTTC